A selection of T cell receptor beta chains follows, all from one sample in a study of molecular identifiers for immune sequencing clone quantification. Using its own MiXCR run on the PCR reads, TCRdb lists one record per CDR3 protein. This repertoire shows under 75,000 distinct CDR3 sequences, about 19% found once; its top ten account for over 1.1%. The sample taken for sequencing was naive CD8+ T cells from blood, with Jurkat cell RNA spiked in. These receptors all come from a human donor in good health. Some libraries in this study had Jurkat cell RNA spiked in. The conserved cysteine and the conserved F or W are not part of the CDR3 here. The order of the fields is V gene, J gene, CDR3 protein.

v_call: TRBV5-6; j_call: TRBJ2-1; cdr3_aa: ASSFTPDEQF
v_call: TRBV15; j_call: TRBJ1-1; cdr3_aa: ATSRVTGGYTEAF
v_call: TRBV29-1; j_call: TRBJ2-1; cdr3_aa: SVDIGGFSYNEQF
v_call: TRBV6-6; j_call: TRBJ2-1; cdr3_aa: ASSYSMASSYNEQF
v_call: TRBV29-1; j_call: TRBJ1-2; cdr3_aa: SVEDWGAGYGYT
v_call: TRBV20-1; j_call: TRBJ2-2; cdr3_aa: SARDPSEGAGELF
v_call: TRBV6-6; j_call: TRBJ2-7; cdr3_aa: ASSYVRIGRDEQY
v_call: TRBV20-1; j_call: TRBJ2-1; cdr3_aa: STTSGISYKEQF
v_call: TRBV6-6; j_call: TRBJ1-4; cdr3_aa: ASSYSRGTNEKLF
v_call: TRBV24-1; j_call: TRBJ2-3; cdr3_aa: ATSDLPLAGGSTDTQY
v_call: TRBV7-2; j_call: TRBJ2-3; cdr3_aa: ASSLNSPGTRETTDTQY
v_call: TRBV11-3; j_call: TRBJ2-3; cdr3_aa: ASSLDFSEDTQY
v_call: TRBV7-3; j_call: TRBJ2-1; cdr3_aa: ASSLKGGRDSEQF
v_call: TRBV15; j_call: TRBJ2-1; cdr3_aa: ATSRGFGSGATYNEQF
v_call: TRBV7-8; j_call: TRBJ2-3; cdr3_aa: ASSPEGPSTDTQY
v_call: TRBV5-1; j_call: TRBJ1-2; cdr3_aa: ASSLEGEYGYT
v_call: TRBV7-9; j_call: TRBJ2-7; cdr3_aa: ASSSPLGQGLFYEQY
v_call: TRBV7-9; j_call: TRBJ2-1; cdr3_aa: ASSSQTSGDRNEQF
v_call: TRBV12-3/TRBV12-4; j_call: TRBJ1-1; cdr3_aa: ASSLGRHKPNTEAF
v_call: TRBV19; j_call: TRBJ1-5; cdr3_aa: ASRATPVSNQPQH
v_call: TRBV4-2; j_call: TRBJ2-3; cdr3_aa: ASSQDITRSGVTDTQY
v_call: TRBV14; j_call: TRBJ2-1; cdr3_aa: ASSQALGGDEQF
v_call: TRBV30; j_call: TRBJ1-2; cdr3_aa: AWSEQGDYGYT
v_call: TRBV7-9; j_call: TRBJ2-5; cdr3_aa: ASSLSPGDLGPQY
v_call: TRBV20-1; j_call: TRBJ2-3; cdr3_aa: SAPIPLAGVKIHGTDTQY
v_call: TRBV10-3; j_call: TRBJ2-7; cdr3_aa: AISESGLDYEQY
v_call: TRBV7-9; j_call: TRBJ2-7; cdr3_aa: ASSSSISGRGYEQY
v_call: TRBV7-9; j_call: TRBJ2-2; cdr3_aa: ASSPRLAGGTGELF
v_call: TRBV6-1; j_call: TRBJ2-1; cdr3_aa: ASSEGTSGYNEQF
v_call: TRBV29-1; j_call: TRBJ1-1; cdr3_aa: STGAQNTEAF
v_call: TRBV12-3/TRBV12-4; j_call: TRBJ2-7; cdr3_aa: ASSSGQGSYEQY
v_call: TRBV27; j_call: TRBJ2-7; cdr3_aa: ASSLDRGSEQY
v_call: TRBV7-8; j_call: TRBJ1-1; cdr3_aa: ASSYPEGRTEAF
v_call: TRBV7-6; j_call: TRBJ2-7; cdr3_aa: ASSSKSGGRYEQY
v_call: TRBV5-6; j_call: TRBJ2-3; cdr3_aa: ASSRTGLITDTQY
v_call: TRBV24-1; j_call: TRBJ1-1; cdr3_aa: ATSDPNFPTEAF
v_call: TRBV19; j_call: TRBJ2-1; cdr3_aa: ASSVWLAGGNEQF
v_call: TRBV7-6; j_call: TRBJ2-5; cdr3_aa: ASLSGSNRGTQY
v_call: TRBV28; j_call: TRBJ2-1; cdr3_aa: ASIPSSDNEQF
v_call: TRBV7-9; j_call: TRBJ2-1; cdr3_aa: ASSRDDNEQF
v_call: TRBV7-2; j_call: TRBJ2-7; cdr3_aa: ASSLGLASYEQY
v_call: TRBV20-1; j_call: TRBJ2-7; cdr3_aa: SARDPADTYEQY
v_call: TRBV27; j_call: TRBJ2-2; cdr3_aa: ASSHGTSSLFGGELF
v_call: TRBV29-1; j_call: TRBJ2-7; cdr3_aa: SVEDRSDSYEQY
v_call: TRBV27; j_call: TRBJ1-1; cdr3_aa: ASSSGRTEAF
v_call: TRBV28; j_call: TRBJ2-2; cdr3_aa: ASSLSVLAGLGGELF
v_call: TRBV6-5; j_call: TRBJ1-2; cdr3_aa: ASSYSPFGVDYGYT
v_call: TRBV6-2/TRBV6-3; j_call: TRBJ2-2; cdr3_aa: ASSDRTWGELF
v_call: TRBV27; j_call: TRBJ2-3; cdr3_aa: ASSFHTGTSGRLTDMQY
v_call: TRBV27; j_call: TRBJ1-4; cdr3_aa: ASSSATLVGEKLF
v_call: TRBV9; j_call: TRBJ2-3; cdr3_aa: ASSVSGGEYTQY
v_call: TRBV5-1; j_call: TRBJ2-1; cdr3_aa: ASSLAGLADNEQF
v_call: TRBV7-9; j_call: TRBJ2-7; cdr3_aa: ASSPWDSYEQY
v_call: TRBV2; j_call: TRBJ1-2; cdr3_aa: AGSSMAYGYT
v_call: TRBV5-1; j_call: TRBJ1-1; cdr3_aa: ASSGEDSEAF